Sequencing of this T cell receptor beta chain was carried out in a study of blood T cell repertoires in COVID-19. The junction had 5 bases not matched to a gene; V was cut back by 2 bases and J by 2 bases. There are 16 residues in the CDR3. Germline V CDR1 and CDR2: SGHRS, YFSETQ. Sequencing was performed with immunoSEQ multiplex PCR; in TCRdb, only in-frame clones are kept and a portion is missing. The data show 230,000 or so clones, with around 89% seen just once and just over 2.5% held by the top ten. Sequencing input: PBMCs or T cells enriched from blood (not recorded which). The gene calls are TRBV5-1 and TRBJ2-5, with 11 nucleotides matching TRBD2. This receptor was taken from a woman between 25 and 40 years old who had recovered from COVID-19. In DNA form, the CDR3 reads TGCGCCAGCAGCTTTAGGGGGACTAGCGGACAAGAGACCCAGTACTTC. It yields the protein CASSFRGTSGQETQYF.